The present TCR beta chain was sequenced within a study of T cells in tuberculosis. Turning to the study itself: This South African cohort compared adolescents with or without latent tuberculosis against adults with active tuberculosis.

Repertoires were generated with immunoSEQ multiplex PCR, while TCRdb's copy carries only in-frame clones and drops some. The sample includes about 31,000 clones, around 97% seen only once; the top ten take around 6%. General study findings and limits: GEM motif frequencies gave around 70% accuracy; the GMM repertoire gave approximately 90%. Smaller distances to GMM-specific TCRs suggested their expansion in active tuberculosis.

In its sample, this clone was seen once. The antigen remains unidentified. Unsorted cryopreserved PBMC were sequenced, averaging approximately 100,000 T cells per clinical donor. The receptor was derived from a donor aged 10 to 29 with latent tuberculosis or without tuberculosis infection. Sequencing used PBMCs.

The CDR3 DNA is TGTGCCAGCAGGGGAGGGGAGACACCCAACTATGGCTACACCTTC. This encodes CASRGGETPNYGYTF. The V gene is TRBV6-1, the J gene TRBJ1-2, with a tentative D call TRBD1 (5 bases). Germline CDR1 reads MNHNS; CDR2 reads SASEGT. The CDR3 extends over 15 amino acids. Trimming cost V 6 bases and J 2 bases, with 16 bases left between them.